The following is a T cell receptor (beta chain) sequence with its context. Its antigen is as yet unknown. This sample was included in a study of T cells expressing NK-cell markers. Study at large: According to the study, TCR beta repertoires originated from sorted CD3+CD56+NKG2C+, CD3+CD56+NKG2C- and CD3+CD56-NKG2C+ T cells. Serological testing identified most of the eight sequenced donors as HCMV-seropositive and one as seronegative. Study-wide findings and caveats: Whether expanded NKG2C+ T cell clones recognized HCMV stayed uncertain.

Researchers built TCR beta cDNA using 5'RACE template switching with UMIs. TCRdb re-called the 5' RACE reads, yielding one record per CDR3 amino acid sequence without DNA. The repertoire table contains approximately 420,000 distinct CDR3 sequences. The clonotype comes from a woman aged 45-65 years in good health. What was sequenced was blood T cells: a sorted CD56 or NKG2C T cell subset, CD4+ or CD8+ T cells, or bulk PBMC T cells (not recorded which).

The CDR3 spells CAISDRVRGTEAFF. V gene TRBV10-3 combines with J gene TRBJ1-1; the TRBD1 assignment by TCRdb is unverifiable without DNA. From germline, CDR1 is ENHRY and CDR2 SYGVKD. The CDR3 has 14 amino acids.